Described below is a single TCR beta chain sequence and its context. The sample is drawn from a study of cytotoxic CD8 clonotypes in ibrutinib-treated CLL. Trimming shortened V by 3 bases and J by 4 bases, and 9 bases separated the two germline ends. Per the germline V gene, CDR1 is SGHTA and CDR2 is FQGNSA. CDR3 length: 13 residues. Produced via immunoSEQ multiplex PCR; TCRdb's table is partial and in-frame only. This sample has approximately 140,000 clones, with approximately 89% found just once. The chain combines TRBV7-2 with TRBJ2-5; no definite D call. Sequences were derived from PBMCs, sampled after 12 months of ibrutinib treatment. The clonotype originates from a human donor with chronic lymphocytic leukemia. The CDR3 sequence is CASSFGVAETQYF. CDR3 nucleotides: TGTGCCAGCAGCTTTGGAGTGGCAGAGACCCAGTACTTC. The whole variable domain, remainder taken from reference TRBV7-2 and TRBJ2-5, is GAGVSQSPSNKVTEKGKDVELRCDPISGHTALYWYRQSLGQGLEFLIYFQGNSAPDKSGLPSDRFSAERTGGSVSTLTIQRTQQEDSAVYLCASSFGVAETQYFGPGTRLLVL.